The clone carrying this T cell receptor beta chain was recorded once. The antigen remains unidentified. Researchers ran the PCR with 60 Vbeta and 13 Jbeta primers. Some clones are missing from TCRdb's copy, which holds only in-frame ones; the method was immunoSEQ multiplex PCR. Of 150,000 to 200,000 clones detected, 70% to 90% appear once; the ten largest clones hold approximately 8.5%. The data derive from a study of cytomegalovirus exposure and HLA in healthy donors. The study, taken as a whole, reports: Reports state that TCR beta sequences accurately predicted most subjects' HLA-A and HLA-B alleles. Association of approximately 18,000 TCR beta sequences with HLA alleles was found at 0.05 false discovery rate in a later analysis. Previously analyzed data showed that most TCR beta V segments were productive at a frequency of about 87% or about 30%.

The germline V gene encodes CDR1 SEHNR and CDR2 FQNEAQ (reference sequence). The CDR3 is made up of 16 amino acids. The germline V and J ends were trimmed by 1 base and 2 bases, with 12 bases remaining between them. Input material: PBMCs. The receptor was isolated from a man between 18 and 29 years old in good health and CMV-seropositive. The chain links TRBV7-9 to TRBJ2-1; D remains unclear. In DNA, the CDR3 is TGTGCCAGCAGCTTAGGCCTCAACGCGACCTACAATGAGCAGTTCTTC. This encodes CASSLGLNATYNEQFF.